The present TCR beta chain was sequenced within a study of radiation and T cells in renal cell carcinoma. Study as a whole: Nephrectomy followed 15 Gy stereotactic body radiation by 4 weeks.

Time point: baseline pretreatment blood. As for treatment: 15 Gy SBRT to primary tumor, nephrectomy 4 weeks later. This renal cell carcinoma was of the clear cell type. About this clone itself: Its matching antigen is unknown.

Measured with immunoSEQ multiplex PCR; TCRdb has only the in-frame clones, and not every one. The repertoire holds some 150,000 clones, less than 85% seen once, with roughly 25% in the top ten. General study findings and limits: From baseline, blood top tumor clonotypes peaked at 2 weeks post-radiation.

Germline assignment: CDR1 SGHAT and CDR2 FQNNGV. The CDR3 runs to 14 residues. V lost 5 bases, J lost 4 bases, and 6 bases stayed unmatched. J is TRBJ1-2 and V is TRBV11-2; 8 positions match TRBD1. The receptor was derived from a woman in her fifties or sixties with renal cell carcinoma. Sequencing used blood, obtained from a patient whose treatment included radiotherapy and nephrectomy. The CDR3 spells CASSLNQGAYGYTF. The CDR3 nucleotides are TGTGCCAGCAGCCTAAATCAGGGGGCCTATGGCTACACCTTC.